Following are 10 T cell receptor beta chains from one sample sequenced in a study of regulatory T cells in long-lasting Graves disease. Indicated time point: persistent/refractory GD, antithyroid drugs over 5 years with positive TRAb. Making the TCR library involved RNA that had been extracted from PBMCs. Arm-PCR of CDR3 regions and iRepertoire HTBI primers were used to build TCR beta libraries. MiXCR, applied by TCRdb to the multiplex PCR reads, yields one record per CDR3 protein. The table has 450,000 or so distinct CDR3 sequences, about 20% seen once. Sample: peripheral blood mononuclear cells (PBMCs), taken when the disease was refractory, from a patient treated with antithyroid drugs. Source of these receptors: a female donor with Graves disease.

This sequence joins TRBV29-1 and TRBJ1-1; no reliable D call. This CDR3 has 13 residues. Between the trimmed V and J ends, which lost 1 base and 5 bases, there was a span of 11 bases. CDR1 and CDR2 (germline): SQVTM, ANQGSEA. CDR3 sequence: CSVEVDPGTEAFF. In DNA, the CDR3 is TGCAGCGTTGAAGTGGATCCCGGGACTGAAGCTTTCTTT.

The chain links TRBV25-1 to TRBJ2-2, with 7 bases aligning to TRBD1. V lost 4 bases to trimming and J lost 9 bases; unmatched junction nucleotides: 5. Germline values: CDR1 MGHDK, CDR2 SYGVNS. The CDR3 has 13 amino acids. This chain's CDR3 is CASSGQGGRELFF. Here the CDR3 DNA reads TGTGCCAGCAGTGGACAGGGTGGCAGGGAGCTGTTTTTT.

The chain is built from TRBV27 and TRBJ2-3; D not resolved. Trimming removed 0 bases at V and 7 bases at J, with 20 bases between. The germline V gene has CDR1 MNHEY and CDR2 SMNVEV (reference sequence). CDR3 size: 17 residues. The CDR3 DNA reads as TGTGCCAGCAGTTTATCTATTTTGCCCCTTGATCGACATACGCAGTATTTT. The encoded protein is CASSLSILPLDRHTQYF.

This clonotype has a count of ten or more. This chain joins TRBV28 and TRBJ2-7; 8 bases line up with TRBD2. V trimming: 1 base; J trimming: 1 base; junction bases outside the gene matches: 6. This CDR3 has 16 amino acids. Germline V gene lookup returns CDR1 MDHEN and CDR2 SYDVKM. This CDR3 is CASSLLALAESYEQYF. CDR3 DNA: TGTGCCAGCAGTTTATTAGCACTAGCGGAATCCTACGAGCAGTACTTC.

The chain has TRBV29-1 and TRBJ2-7; D is unclear. V was trimmed by 3 bases and J by 5 bases, leaving 11 bases between them. The length of the CDR3 is 12 residues. Germline V CDR1 and CDR2: SQVTM, ANQGSEA. This CDR3 reads CSVEARADEQYF. The CDR3 DNA sequence: TGCAGCGTTGAGGCTAGAGCAGACGAGCAGTACTTC.

This clonotype was detected only a few times. This sequence joins TRBV7-2 and TRBJ1-4; D is perhaps TRBD1 (5 bases). V lost 4 bases and J lost 7, with 25 bases in between. Per germline, CDR1 SGHTA and CDR2 FQGNSA. The CDR3 has 18 amino acids. The CDR3 sequence is CASSYNPWSVLGGEKLFF. The CDR3, as DNA: TGTGCCAGCAGCTACAACCCATGGTCTGTTCTGGGGGGTGAAAAACTGTTTTTT.

In this sample, this clonotype turned up many times. The chain recombines TRBV2 with TRBJ2-4; the D is unclear. The CDR3 is 16 residues long. Germline V CDR1 and CDR2: SNHLY, FYNNEI. V shed 3 bases and J shed 2 bases, with 14 bases lying between them. The CDR3 DNA reads as TGTGCCAGCAGTGATACGACCCTATCGACCAAAAACATTCAGTACTTC. Protein product: CASSDTTLSTKNIQYF.

This clonotype has ten or more counts. CDR3 in DNA: TGTGCCAGCAGTGACCTAGGAGTCGTAAGAGATACGCAGTATTTT. This translates into CASSDLGVVRDTQYF. The V gene is TRBV2, the J gene TRBJ2-3; D not certain. The CDR3 covers 15 residues. With 3 bases removed from V and 5 bases from J, the gap between germline ends came to 15 bases. CDR1 and CDR2 from the germline V gene are SNHLY and FYNNEI.

The J gene is TRBJ2-3, the V gene TRBV29-1; no clear D gene. Looked up from germline, CDR1 is SQVTM and CDR2 is ANQGSEA. CDR3 size: 10 residues. Trimming left V 4 bases short and J 4 bases short, with 3 bases between. The CDR3 DNA reads TGCAGCGTTGGGTCAGATACGCAGTATTTT. It specifies CSVGSDTQYF.

This clonotype was seen at least ten times. V and J are TRBV2 and TRBJ1-2; D possibly corresponds to TRBD1 (5 bases). Per the germline V gene, CDR1 is SNHLY and CDR2 is FYNNEI. V was trimmed by 4 bases and J by 0 bases, leaving 12 bases between them. This CDR3 comprises 15 residues. CDR3 sequence reads: CASSGPGGSNYGYTF. CDR3 coding DNA: TGTGCCAGCAGTGGCCCCGGGGGGTCTAACTATGGCTACACCTTC. Supplemented by reference TRBV2 and TRBJ1-2, the full variable domain reads EPEVTQTPSHQVTQMGQEVILRCVPISNHLYFYWYRQILGQKVEFLVSFYNNEISEKSEIFDDQFSVERPDGSNFTLKIRSTKLEDSAMYFCASSGPGGSNYGYTFGSGTRLTVV.